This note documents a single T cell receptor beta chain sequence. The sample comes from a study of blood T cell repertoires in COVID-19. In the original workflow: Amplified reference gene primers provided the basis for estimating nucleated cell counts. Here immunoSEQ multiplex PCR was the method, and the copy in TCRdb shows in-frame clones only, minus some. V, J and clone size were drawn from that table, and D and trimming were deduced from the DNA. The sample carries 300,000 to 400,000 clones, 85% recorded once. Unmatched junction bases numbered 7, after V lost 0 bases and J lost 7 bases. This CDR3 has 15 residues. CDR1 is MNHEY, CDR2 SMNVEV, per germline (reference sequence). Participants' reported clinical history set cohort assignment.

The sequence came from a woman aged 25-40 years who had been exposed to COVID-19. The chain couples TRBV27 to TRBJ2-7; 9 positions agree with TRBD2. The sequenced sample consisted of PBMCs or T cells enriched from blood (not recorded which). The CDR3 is CASSLSSGGGGEQYF. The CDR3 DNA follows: TGTGCCAGCAGTTTATCTAGCGGGGGTGGAGGGGAGCAGTACTTC.